The sequence of this T cell receptor beta chain was determined in a study of breast tumors, draining lymph nodes, adjacent tissues. For this clonotype: Its target is unknown.

Axillary draining lymph nodes of breast cancer patients supplied the node samples. Study-wide points: The data were judged consistent with most tumor T cells coming from lymph node and expanding in tumor. That most tumor T cells come from lymph nodes remained unproven.

TCRdb re-analysed the multiplex PCR reads in MiXCR, keeping a single row per CDR3 protein. Among 200,000 to 250,000 distinct CDR3 sequences listed, approximately 36% were seen once. The germline gives CDR1 SGHTA, CDR2 FQGNSA. Trimming cost V 6 bases and J 3 bases; bases outside gene matches: 6. The CDR3 has 15 residues. This chain uses TRBV7-2 with TRBJ2-3; 10 positions match TRBD2. The material sequenced was axillary lymph node tissue. The clonotype was recovered from a female donor with breast cancer. Some clones in this sample may be carry-over from other donors' samples. The CDR3 is CASRPGTSATDTQYF. For the CDR3, the DNA is TGTGCCAGCAGACCCGGGACTAGCGCGACAGATACGCAGTATTTT.